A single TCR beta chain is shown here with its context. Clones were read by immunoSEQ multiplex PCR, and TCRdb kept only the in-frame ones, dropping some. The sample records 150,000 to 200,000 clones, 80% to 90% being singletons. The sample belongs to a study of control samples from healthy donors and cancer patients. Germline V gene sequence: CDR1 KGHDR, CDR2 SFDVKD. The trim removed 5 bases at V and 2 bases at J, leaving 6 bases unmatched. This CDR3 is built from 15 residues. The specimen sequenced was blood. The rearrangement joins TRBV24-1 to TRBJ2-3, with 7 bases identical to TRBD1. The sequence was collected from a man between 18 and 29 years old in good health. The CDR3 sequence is CATSARGTATDTQYF. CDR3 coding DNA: TGTGCCACCAGTGCAAGGGGGACAGCCACAGATACGCAGTATTTT.